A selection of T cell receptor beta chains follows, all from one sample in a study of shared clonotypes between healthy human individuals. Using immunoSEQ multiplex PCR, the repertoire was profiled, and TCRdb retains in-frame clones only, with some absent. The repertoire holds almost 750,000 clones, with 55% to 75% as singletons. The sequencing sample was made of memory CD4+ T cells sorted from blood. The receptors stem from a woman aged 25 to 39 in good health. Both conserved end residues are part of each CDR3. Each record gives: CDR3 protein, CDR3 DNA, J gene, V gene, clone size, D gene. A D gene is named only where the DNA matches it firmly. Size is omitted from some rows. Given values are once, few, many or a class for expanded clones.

CASSDRSTDTQYF,TGTGCCAGCAGCGATAGAAGCACAGATACGCAGTATTTT,TRBJ2-3,TRBV7-9,.,.
CASSEAAGSNEKLFF,TGTGCCAGCAGTGAAGCCGCAGGGTCTAATGAAAAACTGTTTTTT,TRBJ1-4,TRBV6-1,.,.
CASSFWNGNTIYF,TGTGCCAGCAGCTTCTGGAACGGAAACACCATATATTTT,TRBJ1-3,TRBV5-8,.,.
CASSHSQRRSSGNTIYF,TGTGCCAGCAGCCACAGCCAACGACGGAGCTCTGGAAACACCATATATTTT,TRBJ1-3,TRBV7-6,.,.
CATKTMSPQNIQYF,TGTGCCACCAAAACCATGTCACCCCAAAACATTCAGTACTTC,TRBJ2-4,TRBV6-5,once,.
CASSILGGANTGELFF,TGTGCCAGCTCCATCCTCGGAGGGGCGAACACCGGGGAGCTGTTTTTT,TRBJ2-2,TRBV18,.,.
CASRDGESRELFF,TGTGCCAGCAGGGACGGAGAGTCCAGGGAGCTGTTTTTT,TRBJ2-2,TRBV25-1,once,.
CASSRRGDHTDTQYF,TGTGCCAGCAGTCGCAGGGGGGATCACACAGATACGCAGTATTTT,TRBJ2-3,TRBV11-3,.,.
CSVASRTASYEQYF,TGCAGCGTTGCCTCCAGGACAGCTTCCTACGAGCAGTACTTC,TRBJ2-7,TRBV29-1,.,.
CASNERESVGTDTQYF,TGTGCCAGCAACGAGCGGGAGAGCGTGGGCACAGATACGCAGTATTTT,TRBJ2-3,TRBV2,.,TRBD2
CASSDNDLKKLFF,TGTGCCAGCAGTGACAACGATTTGAAAAAACTGTTTTTT,TRBJ1-4,TRBV2,.,.
CASSRRGQGIGGELFF,TGTGCCAGCAGCCGGCGGGGACAGGGGATAGGCGGGGAGCTGTTTTTT,TRBJ2-2,TRBV7-2,few,TRBD1
CASSKGLGHIYEQYF,TGTGCCAGCAGCAAAGGTTTGGGACACATCTACGAGCAGTACTTC,TRBJ2-7,TRBV21-1,.,.
CASSRAQNTEAFF,TGTGCCAGCTCACGGGCGCAGAACACTGAAGCTTTCTTT,TRBJ1-1,TRBV18,.,.
CASSSRDRGEKLFF,TGTGCCAGCAGCTCCAGGGACAGGGGAGAAAAACTGTTTTTT,TRBJ1-4,TRBV5-4,.,TRBD1
CASSFSLSGLGQGYSGANVLTF,TGTGCCAGCAGTTTCAGTCTCTCGGGCCTAGGACAGGGTTACTCTGGGGCCAACGTCCTGACTTTC,TRBJ2-6,TRBV28,.,TRBD1
CASSSGTGFGDEQFF,TGTGCCAGCAGCTCAGGGACAGGGTTTGGGGATGAGCAGTTCTTC,TRBJ2-1,TRBV7-9,.,TRBD1
CASSPRAYEQYF,TGTGCCAGCAGCCCCAGAGCCTACGAGCAGTACTTC,TRBJ2-7,TRBV7-9,.,.
CASSLSWDRGSDTQYF,TGTGCCAGCAGTTTATCCTGGGACAGGGGTTCAGATACGCAGTATTTT,TRBJ2-3,TRBV27,.,TRBD1
CASSQNRGDIQYF,TGTGCCAGCAGCCAAAACAGGGGCGACATTCAGTACTTC,TRBJ2-4,TRBV7-6,.,TRBD1
CASIPGQGTELFF,TGCGCCAGCATACCGGGACAGGGTACGGAACTGTTTTTT,TRBJ1-4,TRBV10-1,.,TRBD1
CASSLSGIAGGSQETQYF,TGTGCCAGCAGCTTGTCTGGTATTGCGGGAGGCAGCCAAGAGACCCAGTACTTC,TRBJ2-5,TRBV5-6,.,TRBD2
CASSRAQGSNQPQHF,TGTGCCAGCAGCCGCGCCCAGGGTAGCAATCAGCCCCAGCATTTT,TRBJ1-5,TRBV28,.,.
CASRKKTGNTRGGNYEQYF,TGTGCCAGCAGGAAGAAGACAGGGAACACGCGGGGGGGAAACTACGAGCAGTACTTC,TRBJ2-7,TRBV2,few,TRBD2
CSAGPREQYF,TGCAGTGCTGGTCCGCGGGAGCAGTACTTC,TRBJ2-7,TRBV20-1,.,.
CASRPGQAYGYTF,TGTGCCAGCAGACCGGGACAGGCCTATGGCTACACCTTC,TRBJ1-2,TRBV7-9,few,TRBD1
CASSLASVNYGYTF,TGTGCCAGCAGCTTAGCGTCGGTTAACTATGGCTACACCTTC,TRBJ1-2,TRBV7-9,once,.
CASSEWTGGSGNTIYF,TGCGCCAGCAGCGAATGGACAGGGGGCTCTGGAAACACCATATATTTT,TRBJ1-3,TRBV5-1,few,TRBD1
CASSPPGNLAGGHEQYF,TGTGCCAGCTCACCACCGGGTAACCTAGCGGGAGGGCACGAGCAGTACTTC,TRBJ2-7,TRBV18,few,TRBD2
CASSLMPDEKLFF,TGTGCCAGCAGCTTAATGCCAGACGAAAAACTGTTTTTT,TRBJ1-4,TRBV7-2,once,.
CASSSPREGTSSGNTIYF,TGTGCCAGCAGCTCGCCAAGGGAGGGTACAAGCTCTGGAAACACCATATATTTT,TRBJ1-3,TRBV11-2,.,.
CASSVGAGDMYQETQYF,TGTGCCAGCAGTGTCGGTGCGGGAGATATGTACCAAGAGACCCAGTACTTC,TRBJ2-5,TRBV6-1,.,TRBD2
CASSLSGLYSYEQYF,TGTGCCAGCAGCCTCTCAGGACTCTACTCCTACGAGCAGTACTTC,TRBJ2-7,TRBV5-5,.,.
CASSTTGTSYEQYF,TGTGCCAGCAGCACTACAGGGACCTCCTACGAGCAGTACTTC,TRBJ2-7,TRBV6-5,few,.
CASSARTGRYF,TGTGCCAGCAGTGCCCGGACAGGGAGATACTTC,TRBJ2-7,TRBV28,.,TRBD1
CASSPRDSLLNTEAFF,TGTGCCAGCTCACCGAGGGACAGCCTTTTGAACACTGAAGCTTTCTTT,TRBJ1-1,TRBV18,.,TRBD1
CASSQSDRAFTEAFF,TGTGCCAGCAGTCAAAGCGACAGGGCTTTCACTGAAGCTTTCTTT,TRBJ1-1,TRBV2,.,TRBD1
CASSFRLRGTRGEGYTF,TGTGCCAGCAGTTTCCGCTTGAGAGGGACTCGAGGGGAAGGCTACACCTTC,TRBJ1-2,TRBV28,.,.